This TCR beta chain is from a study of blood T cells in healthy people across ages. The germline gives CDR1 MNHNS, CDR2 SASEGT. V lost 5 bases, J lost 5 bases, and 15 bases lay in between. This CDR3 has 14 residues. A few counts support this clonotype. PCR was performed a second time for about 7 to 11 cycles using a sample-barcoded 5' primer and a J-beta primer mix. TCRdb reprocessed the 5' RACE reads via MiXCR and lists one record per CDR3 protein. The profile covers more than 1,000,000 distinct CDR3 sequences, with 20% to 25% appearing a single time and around 0.75% taken by the ten largest. Investigators took approximately 10 milliliters of peripheral blood from every donor. These sequences were also reported in another study, on T cells of mothers and their children. That source adds: The study recruited three healthy Caucasian mothers and their six children as donors.

Sequencing input: blood. The TCR was taken from a girl under 10 years old in good health. This chain connects TRBV6-1 to TRBJ1-2, with D perhaps matching TRBD1 (6 bases). This CDR3 is CASSPLGGPYGYTF. As DNA, the CDR3 is TGTGCCAGCAGTCCTTTAGGGGGGCCTTATGGCTACACCTTC.